This T cell receptor beta chain was recovered during a study of cytotoxic CD8 clonotypes in ibrutinib-treated CLL (dated by TCRdb to the early 2020s). Context from the whole study: The cohort had about a dozen relapsed/refractory and around 16 treatment-naive patients; 17 were IGHV unmutated. Partial responses were observed in about 24 patients and complete responses in 2; after a median follow-up of around 68 months, remission was maintained in approximately 14 patients and progression was observed in roughly twelve. The response samples were drawn at a median of approximately 11 months into treatment, with a range of roughly 6 to 36 months. Samples averaged 255,043 productive templates and 94,082 productive rearrangements. Of the roughly 86 people in the trial, approximately 28 had longitudinal samples available. Cryopreserved peripheral blood mononuclear cells were collected before treatment, at response, and at either disease progression or sustained remission. Every sample from remission and from progressive disease was obtained while the patients were still on ibrutinib.

The goal of deep resolution MiSeq sequencing was a depth between 1 in 1 million and 1 in 200,000 T cells, and coverage averaged 10x per clonotype. The immunoSEQ hsTCRB Kit was used to generate the TCR beta libraries. In the paper's pipeline: ImmunoSEQ Data Assistant and ImmunoSEQ Analyzer were used for data analysis, and V, D and J genes were assigned according to IMGT definitions. Clonality, which ranges from 0 to 1, was calculated as one minus the normalized Shannon entropy of productive rearrangement frequencies. Public clonotype analysis was restricted to overrepresented clonotypes comprising at least 0.05% of each patient's repertoire. Approximately 12 age-matched healthy donor repertoires from immuneACCESS were used as controls for clonality. This immuneACCESS table, as held by TCRdb, lists in-frame sequences with V and J called but not all clones. Of the missing ones, under half trace to an unresolved V gene in checked studies; the others have no known cause. V and J calls and clone size are copied from that table; D and trimming were computed from the DNA. The sample table contains about 44,000 clones; only one count was recorded for about 70% of them. Roughly 13% of the sample is held by the ten biggest clonotypes.

Overall study results and their limits: Baseline clonality was found to be higher than that of age-matched healthy donors and was strongly correlated with circulating CD8+ T-cell counts. Public clonotypes were rare and either shrank or stayed stable during treatment, and the rise in clonality at ibrutinib response reflected expansion of private clonotypes. Clonality increased at ibrutinib response, stayed stable in sustained remission, and fell back toward baseline at progression. Sustained-remission and progressing patients did not have matched sampling times, and lymph node repertoires were not examined.

This clone was found a few times. Its antigen remains unidentified. No base quality information exists; no much larger clone differs at one position. The time point label for this specimen denotes: 12 months on ibrutinib. For TCR beta library preparation, about 2 micrograms of genomic DNA was extracted from cryopreserved PBMCs. High-throughput TCR beta sequencing was performed on longitudinal blood samples from CLL patients receiving ibrutinib monotherapy. Patients were enrolled in a phase 2 open-label single-center ibrutinib monotherapy trial. The CDR3 runs 13 residues from the cysteine to the phenylalanine. The kept DNA is CDR3 alone, 39 bases in frame from the first base. CDR1 and CDR2 (GTSNPN, SVGIG) derive from the germline V gene (reference sequence). V and J are truncated by 0 bases and 2 bases respectively, leaving an intervening sequence of 7 bases.

The V gene is TRBV30 and the J gene is TRBJ1-1, with the D gene call left open. Sequencing used PBMCs, obtained after 12 months of ibrutinib treatment. This receptor was taken from a human donor with chronic lymphocytic leukemia. CDR3 loop: CAWSVQSNTEAFF. The bases read TGTGCCTGGAGTGTACAGTCAAACACTGAAGCTTTCTTT.